The 26 T cell receptor beta chains given below trace back to one sample, sequenced in a study of blood T cell repertoires in COVID-19. Assay: immunoSEQ multiplex PCR; the TCRdb copy retains only in-frame clones and omits some. Among 320,000 or so clones listed, roughly 89% were seen once. The sequenced sample was PBMCs or T cells enriched from blood (not recorded which). These receptors were obtained from a man aged 55 to 69 who had recovered from COVID-19.

The rearrangement joins TRBV5-1 to TRBJ1-2; 9 bases match TRBD1. With V trimmed by 0 bases and J by 3 bases, 3 bases remained unmatched. Looked up from germline, CDR1 is SGHRS and CDR2 is YFSETQ. The CDR3 consists of 15 residues. The CDR3 spells CASSLAGDRDYGYTF. CDR3 in DNA: TGCGCCAGCAGCTTGGCCGGGGACAGGGACTATGGCTACACCTTC. Full variable domain (outside the CDR3, taken from reference TRBV5-1 and TRBJ1-2): KAGVTQTPRYLIKTRGQQVTLSCSPISGHRSVSWYQQTPGQGLQFLFEYFSETQRNKGNFPGRFSGRQFSNSRSEMNVSTLELGDSALYLCASSLAGDRDYGYTFGSGTRLTVV.

This sequence joins TRBV6-2 or TRBV6-3 and TRBJ2-3, with TRBD1 matching over 7 bases. J gave up 0 bases and V 2 bases, and 5 bases lay outside the gene matches. Looked up from germline, CDR1 is MNHEY and CDR2 is SVGEGT. The CDR3 totals 16 residues. DNA of the CDR3: TGTGCCAGCAGTTACGGGGGACAGTCTAGCACAGATACGCAGTATTTT. Its protein product is CASSYGGQSSTDTQYF.

The V gene is TRBV9, the J gene TRBJ2-2; possibly TRBD2 for D (5 bases). CDR3 length equals 17 residues. Germline loops: CDR1 SGDLS, CDR2 YYNGEE. V lost 5 bases to trimming and J lost 1 base, with 18 bases between them. The CDR3 protein is CASSEEWGVGNTGELFF. CDR3 DNA: TGTGCCAGCAGTGAAGAATGGGGAGTGGGGAACACCGGGGAGCTGTTTTTT.

The chain links TRBV28 to TRBJ2-1; 8 bases are a match to TRBD1. Trimming at V came to 5 bases and at J to 4 bases, leaving 13 bases not matched to a gene. This CDR3 has 17 amino acids. Germline V lookup: CDR1 MDHEN, CDR2 SYDVKM. The CDR3 sequence is CASSPRPDRGWYNEQFF. CDR3 nucleotide sequence: TGTGCCAGCAGTCCTCGACCCGACAGGGGTTGGTACAATGAGCAGTTCTTC.

This sequence joins TRBV3-1 (or the pseudogene TRBV3-2) and TRBJ1-1; 10 bases fit TRBD1. The CDR3 is 15 residues long. V was clipped by 4 bases and J by 5 bases; unmatched bases: 7. In germline, CDR1 is LGHDT, CDR2 YNNKEL (reference sequence). CDR3 residues: CASSRAGTGETEAFF. The CDR3 nucleotides read TGTGCCAGCAGCCGAGCCGGGACAGGGGAAACTGAAGCTTTCTTT.

The chain employs TRBV28 and TRBJ2-3; 8 bases fit TRBD2. The CDR3 has 15 amino acids. Germline CDR1 is MDHEN and CDR2 is SYDVKM. The V segment lost 2 bases and the J segment 7 bases; nucleotides outside the gene matches: 8. The CDR3 spells CASSLPGAGGYTQYF. CDR3 in DNA: TGTGCCAGCAGTTTACCCGGCGCGGGGGGATATACGCAGTATTTT.

The chain employs TRBV5-1 and TRBJ2-5; TRBD1 is a possible D gene (5 bases). Deletions cut 6 bases from V and 0 bases from J, with 9 bases between. Germline CDR1 SGHRS, CDR2 YFSETQ. CDR3 length equals 13 residues. The CDR3 loop is CASTQGYQETQYF. In nucleotides, the CDR3 is TGCGCCAGCACCCAGGGATACCAAGAGACCCAGTACTTC.

The chain links TRBV4-2 to TRBJ2-7, with D perhaps TRBD2 (6 bases). V gave up 0 bases and J gave up 0 bases, with 12 bases separating them. CDR1 is LGHNA and CDR2 is YNFKEQ in the germline V gene. The CDR3 is made up of 16 amino acids. CDR3 sequence: CASSQDTAGSSYEQYF. The DNA of the CDR3 is TGTGCCAGCAGCCAAGATACGGCGGGGAGCTCCTACGAGCAGTACTTC.

This clone was counted once. The rearrangement joins TRBV6-5 to TRBJ2-2, with 7 positions matching TRBD2. The CDR3 is 15 amino acids. With 6 bases clipped from V and 3 bases from J, the junction kept 7 bases outside the gene matches. Germline V lookup: CDR1 MNHEY, CDR2 SVGAGI. The CDR3 sequence is CASRFLAEHTGELFF. CDR3 coding DNA: TGTGCCAGCAGGTTCCTAGCGGAGCACACCGGGGAGCTGTTTTTT.

The rearrangement uses TRBV5-1 and TRBJ1-4, with 7 bases aligning to TRBD1. This CDR3 has 14 residues. After removal of 3 bases from V and 6 bases from J, the junction contained 5 bases not matched to a gene. In germline, CDR1 is SGHRS, CDR2 YFSETQ. This CDR3 is CASSSTGRHEKLFF. In nucleotides, the CDR3 is TGCGCCAGCAGCTCGACAGGGCGACATGAAAAACTGTTTTTT.

This chain connects TRBV5-6 to TRBJ2-3, with TRBD2 identical over 9 bases. CDR1 is SGHDT, CDR2 YYEEEE, per germline. The CDR3 runs 15 residues. Losses at the gene ends were 4 bases for V and 2 bases for J; bases not matched to a gene: 5. The CDR3 spells CASSPLAGNTDTQYF. CDR3 sequence (DNA): TGTGCCAGCAGCCCCCTAGCGGGAAACACAGATACGCAGTATTTT.

The V and J genes are TRBV6-1 and TRBJ2-6; the D gene is possibly TRBD2 (5 bases). Germline CDR1 reads MNHNS; CDR2 reads SASEGT. The CDR3 is 17 residues long. V dropped 4 bases and J dropped 0 bases, with 13 bases sitting between them. For the CDR3, the DNA is TGTGCCAGCAGTGGGGGAGACGGACTCTCTGGGGCCAACGTCCTGACTTTC. It yields the protein CASSGGDGLSGANVLTF.

This clone was observed a handful of times. V usage is TRBV18 and J usage is TRBJ2-5; 8 nucleotides align to TRBD1. Trimming at V came to 6 bases and at J to 5 bases, leaving 8 bases not matched to a gene. This CDR3 has 14 residues. CDR1 KGHSH and CDR2 LQKENI come from the germline V gene. CDR3 amino acids: CASSQRTGRETQYF. The CDR3 DNA follows: TGTGCCAGCTCTCAACGGACAGGGAGGGAGACCCAGTACTTC.

The chain recombines TRBV7-2 with TRBJ2-7, with TRBD1 as a possible D gene (6 bases). Germline values: CDR1 SGHTA, CDR2 FQGNSA. There are 14 residues in the CDR3. Trimming took off 3 bases at V and 1 base at J, with 10 bases between the two ends. The CDR3 coding sequence is TGTGCCAGCAGCTTGAATAGGGGGTCCTACGAGCAGTACTTC. As protein: CASSLNRGSYEQYF.

This chain uses TRBV24-1 with TRBJ2-5; 10 nucleotides agree with TRBD1. The V segment lost 6 bases and the J segment 3 bases; nucleotides outside the gene matches: 6. Germline CDR1 and CDR2: KGHDR and SFDVKD. There are 15 residues in the CDR3. This CDR3 is CATSKDRGREETQYF. The CDR3 DNA reads TGTGCCACCAGTAAGGACAGGGGGAGGGAAGAGACCCAGTACTTC.

The chain links TRBV9 to TRBJ2-1; possibly TRBD1 for D (5 bases). The CDR3 is 15 residues long. Germline CDR1 and CDR2: SGDLS and YYNGEE. The V end lost 0 bases, the J end lost 3 bases, and 10 bases lay between the germline ends. The CDR3 nucleotides are TGTGCCAGCAGCGTAGGGCAGGGTAACTACAATGAGCAGTTCTTC. Translation gives CASSVGQGNYNEQFF.

The rearrangement links TRBV12-1 to TRBJ2-7; the table gives TRBD2 as D, unverified against the DNA. TRBV12-1 is tagged as a pseudogene. The CDR3 is 12 residues long. CDR3 protein: CASSPSGGEQYF. Written as DNA, the CDR3 is TGTGCCAGCAGTCCGTCGGGGGGGGAGCAGTACTTC.

The J gene is TRBJ1-1, the V gene TRBV5-1; a weak D match, TRBD1 (5 bases). The CDR3 is made up of 15 amino acids. Germline values: CDR1 SGHRS, CDR2 YFSETQ. The V and J ends lost 4 bases and 2 bases respectively, with 15 bases between them. The CDR3: CASSPLGGINTEAFF. DNA of the CDR3: TGCGCCAGCAGCCCCTTGGGGGGGATTAACACTGAAGCTTTCTTT.

J is TRBJ2-7 and V is TRBV10-1; 9 positions match TRBD2. From germline, CDR1 is WNHNN and CDR2 SYGVQD (reference sequence). The CDR3 contains 13 residues. V shed 6 bases and J 6 bases; nucleotides not matched to a gene: 6. CDR3 nucleotides: TGCGCCAGCAGCCGGGCAGCGGGAGGCGAGCAGTACTTC. Protein product: CASSRAAGGEQYF.

The V and J genes are TRBV3-1 (or the pseudogene TRBV3-2) and TRBJ1-5, with 10 bases matching TRBD1. This CDR3 is 17 amino acids long. After removal of 1 base from V and 2 bases from J, the junction contained 5 bases not matched to a gene. The germline gives CDR1 LGHDT, CDR2 YNNKEL (reference sequence). The DNA of the CDR3 is TGTGCCAGCAGCCAAGCACGTGGGACAGGGGGCAATCAGCCCCAGCATTTT. This translates into CASSQARGTGGNQPQHF.

The chain is built from TRBV5-1 and TRBJ2-3; D is possibly TRBD2 (7 bases). Germline-derived CDR1 and CDR2 are SGHRS and YFSETQ. The ends were cut back, 0 bases at V and 8 bases at J, with 19 bases in the middle. The CDR3 extends over 16 amino acids. CDR3 region: CASSLDWGRGGGTQYF. As DNA, the CDR3 is TGCGCCAGCAGCTTGGATTGGGGCCGGGGAGGGGGTACGCAGTATTTT. Complete variable domain (other parts from reference TRBV5-1 and TRBJ2-3): KAGVTQTPRYLIKTRGQQVTLSCSPISGHRSVSWYQQTPGQGLQFLFEYFSETQRNKGNFPGRFSGRQFSNSRSEMNVSTLELGDSALYLCASSLDWGRGGGTQYFGPGTRLTVL.

The V gene is TRBV6-2 or TRBV6-3, the J gene TRBJ2-7, with 9 bases identical to TRBD2. The CDR3 is 16 amino acids. Germline CDR1 and CDR2: MNHEY and SVGEGT. Germline trimming cut 4 bases from V and 3 bases from J; bases unmatched to any gene: 10. In nucleotides, the CDR3 is TGTGCCAGCAGTTCCAACCATCTTAGCGGGGGCTACGAGCAGTACTTC. This gives the protein CASSSNHLSGGYEQYF.

V and J are TRBV3-1 (or the pseudogene TRBV3-2) and TRBJ2-5; weak D call: TRBD1 (5 bases). Deletions cut 1 base from V and 4 bases from J, with 10 bases between. CDR1 and CDR2 (germline): LGHDT, YNNKEL (reference sequence). The CDR3 has 14 amino acids. CDR3 in amino acids: CASSQVQGSETQYF. In DNA form, the CDR3 reads TGTGCCAGCAGCCAAGTCCAGGGTTCAGAGACCCAGTACTTC.

V gene TRBV20-1 combines with J gene TRBJ1-6, with D perhaps TRBD1 (5 bases). Germline assignment: CDR1 DFQATT and CDR2 SNEGSKA (reference sequence). The CDR3 sequence is 13 residues long. V was shortened by 3 bases and J by 6 bases, with 9 bases between the two germline ends. In DNA, the CDR3 is TGCAGTGCTAGTTCTCAGGGTAATTCACCCCTCCACTTT. Its protein is CSASSQGNSPLHF.

The table lists this clone with a count of one. The chain has TRBV23-1 and TRBJ1-5, with no clear D. TRBV23-1 is marked as an open reading frame, function uncertain. V lost 4 bases and J 1 base, leaving 8 bases between the germline ends. The CDR3 totals 14 residues. The CDR3 protein is CASSRRQSNQPQHF. The CDR3 DNA follows: TGCGCCAGCAGTCGGCGGCAGAGCAATCAGCCCCAGCATTTT.

This chain connects TRBV19 to TRBJ2-5, with D unresolved. The CDR3 is made up of 13 amino acids. Germline lookup yields CDR1 LNHDA and CDR2 SQIVND (reference sequence). Trimming took 4 bases from V and 5 from J, leaving 11 bases between them. The CDR3 loop is CASSTAHGETQYF. In DNA, the CDR3 is TGTGCCAGTAGTACCGCCCACGGGGAGACCCAGTACTTC. The whole variable domain, filled in from reference TRBV19 and TRBJ2-5, reads DGGITQSPKYLFRKEGQNVTLSCEQNLNHDAMYWYRQDPGQGLRLIYYSQIVNDFQKGDIAEGYSVSREKKESFPLTVTSAQKNPTAFYLCASSTAHGETQYFGPGTRLLVL.